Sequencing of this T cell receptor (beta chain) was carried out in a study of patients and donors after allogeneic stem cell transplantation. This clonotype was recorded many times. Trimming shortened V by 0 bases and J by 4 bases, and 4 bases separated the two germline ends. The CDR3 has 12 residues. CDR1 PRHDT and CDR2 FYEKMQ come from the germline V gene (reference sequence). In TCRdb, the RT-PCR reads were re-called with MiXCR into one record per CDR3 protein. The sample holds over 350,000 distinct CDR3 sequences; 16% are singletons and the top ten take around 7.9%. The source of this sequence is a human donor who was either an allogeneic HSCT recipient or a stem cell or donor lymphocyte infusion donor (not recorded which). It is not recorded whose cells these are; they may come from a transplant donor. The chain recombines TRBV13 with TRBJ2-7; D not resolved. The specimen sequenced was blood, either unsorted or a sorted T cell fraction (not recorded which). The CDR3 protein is CASSLGRYEQYF. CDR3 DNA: TGTGCCAGCAGCTTAGGCCGGTACGAGCAGTACTTC.